This T cell receptor beta chain was obtained from a study of identical twins. Findings of the study overall: Partly confounded zero-insertion analyses could result from invariant MAIT and iNKT cells. An excess of low generation probability was shown by twin-shared out-of-frame alpha sequences.

This clonotype was picked up a small number of times. Its antigen is still unknown. A universal primer site was created by template switching, with the cDNA bearing unique molecular identifiers. TCRdb redid the calling of the 5' RACE reads with MiXCR, one entry per CDR3 protein. The sample shows around 960,000 distinct CDR3 sequences, approximately 13% of them seen only once. The CDR3 is 15 residues long. V lost 4 bases and J lost 4, with 15 bases in between. Germline CDR1 SEHNR, CDR2 FQNEAQ (reference sequence). Among all donors, each was a healthy Caucasian. This sample also appeared in a second study, on yellow fever vaccine responses in identical twins.

The chain carries TRBV7-9 and TRBJ2-3, with a possible D match to TRBD2 (5 bases). The sequenced sample was PBMCs. The source is a young woman in good health. The CDR3 region is CASSSTSTISDTQYF. The CDR3 nucleotides are TGTGCCAGCAGCTCCACGTCGACTATTTCAGATACGCAGTATTTT. The full variable domain, in which reference TRBV7-9 and TRBJ2-3 provide the parts outside the CDR3, is DTGVSQNPRHKITKRGQNVTFRCDPISEHNRLYWYRQTLGQGPEFLTYFQNEAQLEKSRLLSDRFSAERPKGSFSTLEIQRTEQGDSAMYLCASSSTSTISDTQYFGPGTRLTVL.